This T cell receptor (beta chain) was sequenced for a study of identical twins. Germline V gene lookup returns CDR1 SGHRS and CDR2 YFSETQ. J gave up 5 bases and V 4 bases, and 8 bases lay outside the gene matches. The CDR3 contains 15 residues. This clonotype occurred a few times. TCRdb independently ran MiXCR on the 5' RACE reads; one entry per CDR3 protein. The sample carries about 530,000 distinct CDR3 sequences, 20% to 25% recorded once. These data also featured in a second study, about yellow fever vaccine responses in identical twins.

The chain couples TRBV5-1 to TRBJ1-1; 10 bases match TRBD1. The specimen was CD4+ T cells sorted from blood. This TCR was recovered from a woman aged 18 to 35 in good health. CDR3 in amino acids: CASSIDRGRNTEAFF. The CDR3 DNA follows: TGCGCCAGCAGCATTGACAGGGGGCGAAATACTGAAGCTTTCTTT.